These T cell receptor beta chains were read from a single sample in a study of T cell changes during pregnancy in multiple sclerosis. TCRdb's table, derived via immunoSEQ multiplex PCR, lists solely in-frame clones and lacks some. The table includes roughly 70,000 clones, roughly 92% detected once. The sample was peripheral blood, taken before pregnancy. The receptors stem from a female donor with multiple sclerosis, enrolled in a pregnancy study. The conserved cysteine and the conserved F or W are not part of the CDR3 here.

v_gene	j_gene	CDR3aa
TRBV30	TRBJ2-7	AWSLAGGKTSYEQY
TRBV9	TRBJ1-4	ASSQQGWLGEKLF
TRBV9	TRBJ2-5	ASSVSGQGDQY
TRBV29-1	TRBJ1-2	SVRVEYGYT
TRBV15	TRBJ1-1	ATSRGGTGQKAF
TRBV6-4	TRBJ2-1	ASSDYPWRGGCEQF
TRBV4-2	TRBJ2-6	ASSQEGDSGANVLT
TRBV9	TRBJ1-1	ASSVGNGGTEAF
TRBV18	TRBJ2-3	ASSDRTGRTDTQY
TRBV28	TRBJ2-2	ASSKLTVTGELF
TRBV6-6	TRBJ1-5	ASSQNRDQPQH
TRBV25-1	TRBJ2-5	ASTPIGAGKQETQY
TRBV14	TRBJ2-5	ASSPTTGWETQY
TRBV4-2	TRBJ2-1	ASSQIAEENNEQF
TRBV9	TRBJ2-7	ASSSGQGPYEQY
TRBV7-9	TRBJ1-1	ASSPGQPPFEAF
TRBV23-1	TRBJ2-1	ASRALDEQF
TRBV20-1	TRBJ1-1	SAQENTEAF
TRBV2	TRBJ2-1	ASSSDYYNEQF
TRBV7-9	TRBJ2-7	ASNTGFDEQY
TRBV2	TRBJ2-5	ASSDRQEETQY
TRBV27	TRBJ2-2	ASSRTSGRAGTGELF
TRBV7-6	TRBJ2-7	ASSLGQRYEQY
TRBV7-2	TRBJ2-7	ASSRQYEQY
TRBV28	TRBJ2-7	ASSPGTTRYEQY
TRBV6-1	TRBJ2-1	ASRMDREVNEQF
TRBV7-9	TRBJ2-7	ASSRTSGYEQY
TRBV27	TRBJ1-1	ASSLKTGITEAF
TRBV30	TRBJ2-6	AWSVFGQAPGANVLT
TRBV18	TRBJ2-7	ASSLKGSVGQPSSYEQY
TRBV9	TRBJ2-3	ASSQRSSVSTDTQY
TRBV18	TRBJ1-1	ASSPQASNTEAF
TRBV7-2	TRBJ2-2	ASILGGLANTGELF
TRBV5-5	TRBJ2-5	ASSGRTGREETQY
TRBV9	TRBJ1-2	ASSGDRGETNYGYT
TRBV4-1	TRBJ2-3	ASSLRLAGPDTDTQY
TRBV6-5	TRBJ2-5	ASRGLLQETQY
TRBV7-9	TRBJ1-1	ASSFTGNTEAF
TRBV7-9	TRBJ2-1	ASSPTSGSTPEQF
TRBV18	TRBJ2-3	ASFTTGRDTQY
TRBV6-1	TRBJ2-6	ASSGSPGSGANVLT
TRBV28	TRBJ2-1	ASSLGSLMYNEQF